Shown below are 13 T cell receptor beta chains from a single sample sequenced in a study of T cell clones after liver transplantation. The assay was immunoSEQ multiplex PCR, and TCRdb's table has in-frame clones only and misses some. The profile covers 93,000 or so clones, with roughly four fifths appearing a single time and approximately 2.8% taken by the ten largest. This specimen was CD4+ T cells from blood, taken approximately 45 months after liver transplant. Every receptor here comes from a human patient who received a liver transplant. A subset of T cells may come from the graft donor.

The rearrangement joins TRBV14 to TRBJ1-4; no clear D. Trimming cost V 1 base and J 8 bases, with 17 bases left between them. CDR1 is SGHDN, CDR2 FVKESK, per germline. This CDR3 has 16 residues. CDR3: CASSQVAWGDREKLFF. Written as DNA, the CDR3 is TGTGCCAGCAGCCAAGTCGCATGGGGAGACCGAGAAAAACTGTTTTTT.

This chain uses TRBV28 with TRBJ1-5; D gene unclear. The V end lost 5 bases, the J end lost 11 bases, and 7 bases lay between the germline ends. CDR3 size: 10 residues. CDR1 MDHEN and CDR2 SYDVKM come from the germline V gene. The CDR3 DNA reads as TGTGCCAGCAGTGGAGTGTCCCAGCATTTT. Its protein product is CASSGVSQHF.

The chain uses TRBV5-1 and TRBJ2-2; 9 nucleotides align to TRBD2. The CDR3 has 16 amino acids. The J segment lost 2 bases and the V segment lost 4 bases, leaving 6 bases of the junction unmatched. Germline V lookup: CDR1 SGHRS, CDR2 YFSETQ. In DNA, the CDR3 is TGCGCCAGCAGCCCTATTAGCGGGAGCAACACCGGGGAGCTGTTTTTT. Translation: CASSPISGSNTGELFF. Full variable domain (missing parts from reference TRBV5-1 and TRBJ2-2): KAGVTQTPRYLIKTRGQQVTLSCSPISGHRSVSWYQQTPGQGLQFLFEYFSETQRNKGNFPGRFSGRQFSNSRSEMNVSTLELGDSALYLCASSPISGSNTGELFFGEGSRLTVL.

The rearrangement joins TRBV4-3 to TRBJ1-4; D is undetermined. Germline V gene lookup returns CDR1 LGHNA and CDR2 YSLEER. This CDR3 has 15 residues. Trimming took off 1 base at V and 5 bases at J, with 11 bases between the two ends. CDR3 nucleotides: TGCGCCAGCAGCCAAGTGAAGAAGTTCAATGAAAAACTGTTTTTT. It is translated as CASSQVKKFNEKLFF.

The table lists this clone with a count of one. The V call is TRBV9, the J call TRBJ1-4, with D tentatively TRBD1 (6 bases). Germline loops: CDR1 SGDLS, CDR2 YYNGEE. The CDR3 is 15 residues long. Trimming cost V 4 bases and J 1 base, with 11 bases left between them. CDR3 sequence reads: CASSSADRTNEKLFF. The DNA of the CDR3 is TGTGCCAGCAGCTCCGCGGACAGAACTAATGAAAAACTGTTTTTT.

The V and J genes are TRBV19 and TRBJ2-7; D gene unclear. Per germline, CDR1 LNHDA and CDR2 SQIVND (reference sequence). The CDR3 runs to 12 residues. The ends were cut back, 2 bases at V and 3 bases at J, with 5 bases in the middle. Written as DNA, the CDR3 is TGTGCCAGTAGTATACAAGGCTACGAGCAGTACTTC. Translating it yields CASSIQGYEQYF.

This chain uses TRBV4-2 with TRBJ2-1; D tentatively fits TRBD1 or TRBD2 (5 bases each). The germline gives CDR1 LGHNA, CDR2 YNFKEQ. Trimming removed 6 bases from V and 2 bases from J, with 8 bases in between. The length of the CDR3 is 13 residues. CDR3 coding DNA: TGTGCCAGCAGTCTGGGGGCCTACAATGAGCAGTTCTTC. It specifies CASSLGAYNEQFF.

This sequence joins TRBV6-4 and TRBJ2-3; 8 bases line up with TRBD2. V shed 0 bases and J 5 bases; nucleotides not matched to a gene: 7. The length of the CDR3 is 16 residues. The germline V gene encodes CDR1 MRHNA and CDR2 SNTAGT. The CDR3 protein is CASSDSWAGGRDTQYF. The CDR3 DNA follows: TGTGCCAGCAGTGACTCATGGGCGGGGGGTCGAGATACGCAGTATTTT.

The V gene is TRBV7-7, the J gene TRBJ2-1; D possibly corresponds to TRBD1 (6 bases). Germline V gene lookup returns CDR1 SSHAT and CDR2 FNYEAQ (reference sequence). Trimming took 5 bases from V and 2 from J, leaving 13 bases between them. The CDR3 spans 15 residues. CDR3 DNA sequence: TGTGCCAGCAGCCAGACAGGCGGCCCCTACAATGAGCAGTTCTTC. This gives the protein CASSQTGGPYNEQFF.

The chain combines TRBV6-6 with TRBJ2-1; no reliable D call. Germline V gene sequence: CDR1 MNHNY, CDR2 SVGAGI (reference sequence). Trimming removed 4 bases at V and 8 bases at J, with 15 bases between. The CDR3 is 14 residues long. The CDR3 region has the DNA TGTGCCAGCAGTTTCGGAGCACCTGTTTATGAGCAGTTCTTC. This sequence encodes CASSFGAPVYEQFF.

The chain combines TRBV7-3 with TRBJ2-1, with D unclear. V was clipped by 3 bases and J by 3 bases, with 12 bases between them. The CDR3 sequence is 15 residues long. CDR1 and CDR2 from the germline V gene are SGHTA and FQGTGA. The CDR3 bases are TGTGCCAGCAGCTTGGCCCCCTCAAACTACAATGAGCAGTTCTTC. Amino acid sequence: CASSLAPSNYNEQFF.

The chain recombines TRBV5-1 with TRBJ1-5; 8 bases fit TRBD1. Trimming took 4 bases from V and 2 from J; bases not matched to a gene: 5. This CDR3 comprises 15 residues. Germline lookup yields CDR1 SGHRS and CDR2 YFSETQ. DNA for the CDR3: TGCGCCAGCAGCCCCGACAGGGGAGGCAATCAGCCCCAGCATTTT. Its protein is CASSPDRGGNQPQHF.

The sample holds a few counts of this clone. The CDR3: CASSQGPGQDDEQYF. The CDR3 coding sequence is TGTGCCAGCAGCCAAGGCCCGGGACAGGATGACGAGCAGTACTTC. The chain combines TRBV4-2 with TRBJ2-7; 8 nucleotides match TRBD1. CDR1 and CDR2 from the germline V gene are LGHNA and YNFKEQ. Losses at the gene ends were 1 base for V and 5 bases for J; bases not matched to a gene: 7. The CDR3 is 15 residues long.